This entry is about one TCR beta chain. The data are from a study of patients and donors after allogeneic stem cell transplantation. Germline CDR1 ENHRY, CDR2 SYGVKD. CDR3 length: 14 residues. Losses at the gene ends were 5 bases for V and 0 bases for J; bases not matched to a gene: 4. Using its own MiXCR run on the RT-PCR reads, TCRdb lists one record per CDR3 protein. The repertoire has 150,000 to 200,000 distinct CDR3 sequences, approximately 25% of them found once; the top ten carry 25% to 30%. The rearrangement links TRBV10-3 to TRBJ2-7; 7 bases match TRBD2. Sequenced sample: blood, either unsorted or a sorted T cell fraction (not recorded which). This receptor was taken from a human donor who was either an allogeneic HSCT recipient or a stem cell or donor lymphocyte infusion donor (not recorded which). It is not recorded whose cells these are; they may come from a transplant donor. The DNA of the CDR3 is TGTGCCATCAGTAAGCGGGACGACTCCTACGAGCAGTACTTC. Its translation: CAISKRDDSYEQYF.